The sequence of this T cell receptor (beta chain) was determined in a study of CD8 T cells in ankylosing spondylitis. MiXCR, run by TCRdb on the 5' RACE reads, gives a single entry per CDR3 protein. The sample holds 30,000 to 45,000 distinct CDR3 sequences, over 10% seen once. V was cut by 0 bases and J by 3 bases, with 3 bases left in between. The CDR3 is made up of 13 amino acids. The germline gives CDR1 SGDLS, CDR2 YYNGEE. Sequencing input: synovial fluid, either unsorted or a sorted T cell fraction (not recorded which). The V gene is TRBV9, the J gene TRBJ2-2, with no clear D. This clonotype originated in a male donor with ankylosing spondylitis. CDR3 sequence reads: CASSVGHTGELFF. CDR3 sequence (DNA): TGTGCCAGCAGCGTAGGGCACACCGGGGAGCTGTTTTTT.